Listed below are T cell receptor beta chains from one sample, sequenced in a study of cytomegalovirus exposure and HLA in healthy donors. Produced via immunoSEQ multiplex PCR; TCRdb's table is partial and in-frame only. The data contain under 150,000 clones, around four fifths of them singletons. The sample comprised PBMCs. The receptor set was obtained from a male donor in good health and CMV-seropositive. Both conserved end residues are part of each CDR3. The D gene is left open where the match is weak. The size field is filled for only some rows; it gives once, few, many or a size class.

>13|.|TRBJ1-2|TRBV2|.
CASSDRGNYGYTF
TGTGCCAGCAGTGATCGGGGTAACTATGGCTACACCTTC
>17|.|TRBJ2-7|TRBV11-2|TRBD1
CASSLAGGQGKSYEQYF
TGTGCCAGCAGCTTAGCGGGGGGACAGGGAAAGAGCTACGAGCAGTACTTC
>15|.|TRBJ2-1|TRBV2|TRBD2
CASSSLAGSYNEQFF
TGTGCCAGCTCGTCCCTAGCGGGCTCCTACAATGAGCAGTTCTTC
>14|.|TRBJ2-7|TRBV28|TRBD1
CASRDGTGSYEQYF
TGTGCCAGCAGGGACGGGACAGGGTCTTACGAGCAGTACTTC
>15|few|TRBJ2-7|TRBV4-1|.
CASSQDSGSTYEQYF
TGCGCCAGCAGCCAAGACAGCGGGTCGACTTACGAGCAGTACTTC
>14|once|TRBJ1-1|TRBV29-1|TRBD1
CSVNRDRGDTEAFF
TGCAGCGTTAACCGGGACAGGGGGGACACTGAAGCTTTCTTT
>13|.|TRBJ1-5|TRBV5-6|TRBD1
CASSPGQTQPQHF
TGTGCCAGCAGCCCGGGACAGACTCAGCCCCAGCATTTT
>15|.|TRBJ2-1|TRBV7-6|TRBD2
CASSPWGLDDNEQFF
TGTGCCAGCAGCCCCTGGGGACTAGACGACAATGAGCAGTTCTTC
>15|.|TRBJ2-1|TRBV10-3|.
CAISESLAGGHEQFF
TGTGCCATCAGTGAGTCCTTAGCCGGGGGGCATGAGCAGTTCTTC
>10|.|TRBJ2-7|TRBV7-7|.
CASPAYEQYF
TGTGCTAGCCCCGCCTACGAGCAGTACTTC
>11|.|TRBJ1-1|TRBV20-1|.
CSTTANTEAFF
TGCAGTACCACAGCGAACACTGAAGCTTTCTTT
>17|.|TRBJ1-5|TRBV18|TRBD1
CASSPQGQANSNQPQHF
TGTGCCAGCTCACCTCAGGGACAGGCAAATAGCAATCAGCCCCAGCATTTT
>14|once|TRBJ2-3|TRBV4-1|.
CASSQAGRLDTQYF
TGCGCCAGCAGCCAAGCGGGGAGGCTAGATACGCAGTATTTT
>14|.|TRBJ1-4|TRBV5-1|.
CASSSTTGGEKLFF
TGCGCCAGCAGCTCGACGACAGGTGGTGAAAAACTGTTTTTT
>12|.|TRBJ2-7|TRBV5-1|.
CASSLSIYEQYF
TGCGCCAGCAGCTTGAGCATCTACGAGCAGTACTTC
>20|few|TRBJ2-7|TRBV6-4|TRBD2
CASSDLVPGLAGGGGSEQYF
TGTGCCAGCAGTGACCTAGTGCCGGGACTAGCGGGAGGGGGGGGTAGCGAGCAGTACTTC
>15|.|TRBJ1-4|TRBV28|.
CASSFRGPTNEKLFF
TGTGCCAGCAGTTTCAGGGGCCCAACGAATGAAAAACTGTTTTTT
>14|.|TRBJ2-1|TRBV10-3|.
CAISESGASGEQFF
TGTGCCATCAGTGAGTCGGGGGCTAGTGGTGAGCAGTTCTTC
>14|once|TRBJ1-3|TRBV27|.
CASSPSVSGNTIYF
TGTGCCAGCAGCCCCTCTGTCTCTGGAAACACCATATATTTT
>15|.|TRBJ1-1|TRBV19|.
CASSMGPGVPTEAFF
TGTGCCAGTAGTATGGGGCCAGGGGTTCCCACTGAAGCTTTCTTT
>15|.|TRBJ1-5|TRBV7-6|TRBD1
CASSSQGGQGGLQHF
TGTGCCAGCAGCTCCCAGGGGGGACAGGGAGGGCTCCAGCATTTT
>12|.|TRBJ2-5|TRBV6-5|.
CASTPDQETQYF
TGTGCCAGCACTCCGGACCAAGAGACCCAGTACTTC
>14|.|TRBJ2-5|TRBV5-4|.
CASRTGTDQETQYF
TGTGCCAGCAGAACCGGGACTGACCAAGAGACCCAGTACTTC
>17|.|TRBJ2-5|TRBV5-8|TRBD1
CASSLSTGTGLQETQYF
TGTGCCAGCAGCCTATCAACCGGGACAGGCCTCCAAGAGACCCAGTACTTC
>15|once|TRBJ2-5|TRBV7-8|TRBD1
CASSLSRTGVETQYF
TGTGCCAGCAGCTTATCCCGGACAGGGGTAGAGACCCAGTACTTC
>16|.|TRBJ2-7|TRBV9|TRBD2
CASSVGTTSETYEQYF
TGTGCCAGCAGCGTAGGGACGACTAGCGAGACCTACGAGCAGTACTTC
>17|.|TRBJ1-5|TRBV27|.
CASSSFLRQGQNQPQHF
TGTGCCAGCAGTTCGTTCCTTAGGCAGGGGCAAAATCAGCCCCAGCATTTT
>16|.|TRBJ1-4|TRBV4-2|TRBD1
CASSQAGGQGVEKLFF
TGTGCCAGCAGCCAAGCCGGAGGACAGGGTGTTGAAAAACTGTTTTTT
>15|.|TRBJ2-3|TRBV2|TRBD2
CASRTGTTPTDTQYF
TGTGCCAGCAGGACCGGGACTACCCCCACAGATACGCAGTATTTT
>15|.|TRBJ1-5|TRBV9|TRBD1
CASSTGTGHGQPQHF
TGTGCCAGCAGCACCGGGACAGGGCACGGTCAGCCCCAGCATTTT
>11|.|TRBJ2-1|TRBV5-6|.
CASGRNNEQFF
TGTGCCAGCGGGAGAAATAATGAGCAGTTCTTC
>16|once|TRBJ2-1|TRBV7-2|TRBD2
CASSLLAGVRGNEQFF
TGTGCCAGCAGCTTGTTAGCGGGAGTGAGGGGGAATGAGCAGTTCTTC
>15|.|TRBJ2-7|TRBV19|.
CASSSPHTPEYEQYF
TGTGCCAGTAGTAGCCCTCACACCCCTGAATACGAGCAGTACTTC
>14|.|TRBJ2-2|TRBV6-6|.
CASSYDTATGELFF
TGTGCCAGCAGTTACGACACCGCAACCGGGGAGCTGTTTTTT
>15|.|TRBJ2-5|TRBV27|TRBD2
CASSAGTSYRETQYF
TGTGCCAGCAGTGCCGGGACTAGTTATCGGGAGACCCAGTACTTC
>16|.|TRBJ2-7|TRBV28|TRBD2
CASSRPGTGGPHEQYF
TGTGCCAGCAGCCGCCCGGGGACGGGAGGGCCTCACGAGCAGTACTTC
>20|.|TRBJ2-5|TRBV28|TRBD2
CASSLLLWTGRAVGPETQYF
TGTGCCAGCAGTTTATTACTTTGGACCGGGAGGGCCGTGGGGCCCGAGACCCAGTACTTC
>13|.|TRBJ2-7|TRBV28|.
CASDERVGGEQYF
TGTGCCTCAGACGAGAGGGTAGGCGGCGAGCAGTACTTC
>15|.|TRBJ2-7|TRBV6-6|TRBD1
CAGYPGTGPFYEQYF
TGTGCCGGATACCCCGGGACAGGCCCTTTCTACGAGCAGTACTTC
>11|.|TRBJ2-3|TRBV10-3|.
CAIRSTDTQYF
TGTGCCATTCGGAGCACAGATACGCAGTATTTT
>12|.|TRBJ2-7|TRBV29-1|.
CSVGYRDTKQYF
TGCAGCGTTGGCTACCGGGACACCAAGCAGTACTTC
>11|.|TRBJ2-7|TRBV5-1|.
CASSLGGEQYF
TGCGCCAGCAGCTTGGGCGGGGAGCAGTACTTC
>13|.|TRBJ2-5|TRBV2|.
CASSPGALETQYF
TGTGCCAGCAGCCCAGGGGCACTGGAGACCCAGTACTTC
>13|.|TRBJ2-7|TRBV5-6|.
CASSLSRDYEQYF
TGTGCCAGCAGCTTGAGTCGGGACTACGAGCAGTACTTC
>15|.|TRBJ2-7|TRBV19|TRBD2
CASSTLAGGSYEQYF
TGTGCCAGTAGCACTCTAGCGGGGGGCTCCTACGAGCAGTACTTC
>15|.|TRBJ1-3|TRBV13|.
CASSLGIASGNTIYF
TGTGCCAGCAGCTTAGGGATAGCCTCGGGAAACACCATATATTTT
>14|.|TRBJ2-4|TRBV9|TRBD1
CASSRQGTGNIQYF
TGTGCCAGCAGTCGACAGGGGACGGGAAACATTCAGTACTTC
>14|once|TRBJ1-1|TRBV5-6|TRBD1
CASSLGQGVTEAFF
TGTGCCAGCAGCCTGGGACAGGGGGTGACTGAAGCTTTCTTT
>14|.|TRBJ1-4|TRBV19|.
CASRMGTTNEKLFF
TGTGCCAGTAGGATGGGCACGACTAATGAAAAACTGTTTTTT
>17|.|TRBJ2-3|TRBV25-1|TRBD2
CASSEYEAGGPEDTQYF
TGTGCCAGCAGTGAATACGAAGCGGGAGGGCCAGAAGATACGCAGTATTTT
>16|.|TRBJ2-2|TRBV28|TRBD2
CASSFPGLAKAGELFF
TGTGCCAGCAGTTTTCCGGGACTAGCGAAAGCCGGGGAGCTGTTTTTT
>11|.|TRBJ1-2|TRBV29-1|TRBD1
CSVETGDGYTF
TGCAGCGTTGAGACAGGGGATGGCTACACCTTC
>15|.|TRBJ2-1|TRBV11-2|TRBD2
CASSRIAGAGNEQFF
TGTGCCAGCAGCCGAATAGCGGGGGCCGGGAATGAGCAGTTCTTC